The clone carrying this T cell receptor (beta chain) was counted between two and nine times. Its antigen is undetermined. Germline CDR1 and CDR2: LNHDA and SQIVND (reference sequence). CDR3 length: 15 amino acids. Trimming took off 5 bases at V and 1 base at J, with 14 bases between the two ends. The data were taken from a study of shared clonotypes between healthy human individuals. Broader study findings: Between several donors, naive CD4 clonotypes were shared at a level of about 5%.

The protocol was immunoSEQ multiplex PCR, while the TCRdb copy is restricted to in-frame clones and leaves out a portion. The data contain under 150,000 clones, approximately 70% of them singletons. The CD8 memory sample joined CD45RO+ cells and CCR7-negative CD45RA+ cells. The chain employs TRBV19 and TRBJ1-2; D is ambiguous. Sequencing input: memory CD8+ T cells sorted from blood. Subset specified: CD45RO+ cells pooled with CCR7-negative TemRA cells. The sequence came from a woman younger than 45 in good health. The DNA of the CDR3 is TGTGCCAGTAGTGAGGACGCCTTCCTTAACTATGGCTACACCTTC. Encoded protein: CASSEDAFLNYGYTF. Variable domain in full (rest from reference TRBV19 and TRBJ1-2): DGGITQSPKYLFRKEGQNVTLSCEQNLNHDAMYWYRQDPGQGLRLIYYSQIVNDFQKGDIAEGYSVSREKKESFPLTVTSAQKNPTAFYLCASSEDAFLNYGYTFGSGTRLTVV.